One sample yielded the 8 T cell receptor beta chains listed below, sequenced in a study of cytomegalovirus exposure and HLA in healthy donors. Both 60 Vbeta primers and 13 Jbeta primers went into the PCR. The repertoire was sequenced with immunoSEQ multiplex PCR; TCRdb's copy has only in-frame clones and lacks some. The data show about 210,000 clones, with roughly 87% seen just once and roughly 6% held by the top ten. The specimen sequenced was PBMCs. The source is a man aged 35-49 years in good health and CMV-seropositive.

The rearrangement uses TRBV11-2 and TRBJ1-1; 7 bases are a match to TRBD1. The CDR3 runs 13 residues. With 5 bases clipped from V and 6 bases from J, the junction kept 6 bases outside the gene matches. The germline V gene encodes CDR1 SGHAT and CDR2 FQNNGV. The CDR3 reads CASSQQGIAEAFF. In DNA form, the CDR3 reads TGTGCCAGCAGCCAACAGGGGATCGCTGAAGCTTTCTTT.

The J gene is TRBJ2-7, the V gene TRBV5-1; D is unresolved. The germline gives CDR1 SGHRS, CDR2 YFSETQ. Trimming stripped 2 bases from V and 6 bases from J, with 9 bases between. This CDR3 spans 12 amino acids. The CDR3 loop reads CASSLMFGEQYF. The CDR3 DNA follows: TGCGCCAGCAGCTTAATGTTCGGCGAGCAGTACTTC.

The gene calls are TRBV9 and TRBJ2-3, with D unclear. CDR3 length: 15 amino acids. The germline V and J ends were trimmed by 4 bases and 0 bases, with 12 bases remaining between them. The germline CDR1 and CDR2 sequences are SGDLS and YYNGEE. The DNA for the CDR3 is TGTGCCAGCAGCCCAGGAATTTCTAGCACAGATACGCAGTATTTT. It encodes CASSPGISSTDTQYF. The whole variable domain, filled in from reference TRBV9 and TRBJ2-3, reads DSGVTQTPKHLITATGQRVTLRCSPRSGDLSVYWYQQSLDQGLQFLIQYYNGEERAKGNILERFSAQQFPDLHSELNLSSLELGDSALYFCASSPGISSTDTQYFGPGTRLTVL.

This chain connects TRBV6-6 to TRBJ2-7; 11 positions agree with TRBD2. V dropped 7 bases and J dropped 3; count of bases not matched to a gene: 11. CDR1 and CDR2 (germline): MNHNY, SVGAGI (reference sequence). This CDR3 comprises 16 residues. In DNA, the CDR3 is TGTGCCAGCACTCAATTGCCGGGACTAGCGGACTACGAGCAGTACTTC. Translation: CASTQLPGLADYEQYF.

The J gene is TRBJ2-2, the V gene TRBV6-6; D might be TRBD2 (5 bases). Per germline, CDR1 MNHNY and CDR2 SVGAGI (reference sequence). V lost 5 bases to trimming and J lost 4 bases, with 11 bases between them. This CDR3 spans 14 amino acids. In DNA form, the CDR3 reads TGTGCCAGCAGTCCCGGGATGCTCACCGGGGAGCTGTTTTTT. Its translation: CASSPGMLTGELFF.

This chain connects TRBV18 to TRBJ2-1; 10 bases map to TRBD2. The CDR3 runs 15 residues. V gave up 3 bases and J gave up 7 bases; unmatched junction bases: 6. CDR1 and CDR2 (germline): KGHSH, LQKENI. CDR3 loop: CASSPTEREGNEQFF. The CDR3 DNA follows: TGTGCCAGCTCACCGACAGAGCGGGAGGGGAATGAGCAGTTCTTC.

CDR3 DNA: TGTGCCAGCAGCTCGGGTCCGAACACTGAAGCTTTCTTT. Translation: CASSSGPNTEAFF. This chain connects TRBV11-3 to TRBJ1-1; D is undetermined. The germline gives CDR1 SGHNT, CDR2 YENEEA. The V end was cut by 4 bases, the J end by 1 base, with 7 bases between. The CDR3 has 13 residues.

The V and J genes are TRBV4-2 and TRBJ1-6; TRBD1 aligns across 8 bases. This CDR3 is 16 amino acids long. V lost 0 bases, J lost 6 bases, and 4 bases stayed unmatched. Germline CDR1 reads LGHNA; CDR2 reads YNFKEQ. This CDR3 is CASSQETGGSNSPLHF. CDR3 DNA: TGTGCCAGCAGCCAAGAAACAGGGGGATCTAATTCACCCCTCCACTTT.